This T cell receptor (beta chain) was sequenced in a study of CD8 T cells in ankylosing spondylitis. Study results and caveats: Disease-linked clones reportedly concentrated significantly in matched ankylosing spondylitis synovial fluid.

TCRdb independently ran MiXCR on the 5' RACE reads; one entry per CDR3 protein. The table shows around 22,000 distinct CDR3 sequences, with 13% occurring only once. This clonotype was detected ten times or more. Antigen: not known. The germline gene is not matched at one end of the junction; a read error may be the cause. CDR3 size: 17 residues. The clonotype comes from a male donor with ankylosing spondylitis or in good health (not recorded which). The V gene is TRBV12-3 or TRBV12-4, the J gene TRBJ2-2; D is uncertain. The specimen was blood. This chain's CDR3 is CASTLRVASLGTGELFF. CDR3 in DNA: TGTGCCAGCACTTTACGTGTTGCGAGCCTGGGCACCGGGGAGCTGTTTTTT.